This entry concerns a single T cell receptor (beta chain). In the study's own analysis: Amplification of reference gene primers was used by the study to estimate nucleated cell counts. The repertoire was sequenced with immunoSEQ multiplex PCR; TCRdb's copy has only in-frame clones and lacks some. The V and J calls and clone size were taken over from that table, and D and trimming were inferred from the DNA. The sample holds a few hundred thousand clones, 70% to 90% seen once. The sample comes from a study of blood T cell repertoires in COVID-19. The CDR3 spans 13 residues. J lost 2 bases, V lost 9 bases, and 2 bases had no gene match. Looked up from germline, CDR1 is KGHDR and CDR2 is SFDVKD. Everyone who took part was roughly 18 to 89 years old, and they came from over 20 US areas. Cohorts were based on clinical histories the participants reported.

Sequencing input: PBMCs or T cells enriched from blood (not recorded which). V is TRBV24-1 and J is TRBJ2-3, with 9 bases that match TRBD2. This TCR derives from a woman in her forties who had recovered from COVID-19. The CDR3 nucleotides read TGTGCCACCGGGACTAGCATCACAGATACGCAGTATTTT. Translated: CATGTSITDTQYF.